This TCR beta chain was identified in a study of cytomegalovirus exposure and HLA in healthy donors (TCRdb year 2017). Regarding the complete study: An earlier analysis of some 500 of the donors reported 250 to 350 Gb of sequence data and approximately 110 million unique TCR beta sequences from some 180 million T cells. Across about 370 genotyped donors of the cohort, an average of about 240,000 unique TCR beta nucleotide sequences per donor were sequenced, and roughly 18% of those sequences were non-productive. Among the roughly 400 genotyped donors, about 83% belonged to the genetic ancestry cluster associated with self-reported Caucasian donors. Every discovery cohort repertoire had been produced on one sequencing platform. Donor age, sex, ethnicity and CMV serostatus were compiled alongside the repertoire data. The study aimed to test whether signatures of past pathogen exposure could be identified by cataloging public T cell receptors. Because of strong linkage in the cohort, four to six DR-DQ haplotypes were treated as single units for association and clustering. The study profiled the T cell repertoires of under 850 subjects by immunosequencing and related them to cytomegalovirus serostatus. An earlier analysis of a few hundred of the donors applied high-throughput TCR beta sequencing to assess whether each TCR beta V gene segment acted as functional or pseudogenic. An early release covering approximately 600 HLA-typed donors comprised 250 to 350 gigabases of sequencing data and tens of millions of unique TCR sequences. HLA typing covered class I and class II loci at four-digit resolution. A separate validation cohort of roughly 110 different subjects was used in addition to the roughly 700-subject first cohort. High-throughput TCR immunosequencing, statistical association of individual TCRs with disease status, and machine learning were combined to predict cytomegalovirus infection status. Genome-wide SNP genotypes for about three fifths of the roughly 670 donors were used in a later genetic analysis, which treated that subset as a discovery cohort. To study patterns of TCR occurrence, a later analysis re-analyzed previously published TCR beta repertoires from just over 650 donors and added high-resolution HLA genotyping. Rather than drawing on any new phenotypic data, the later analysis identified candidate immune exposures from TCR beta sequences and the way those sequences occurred across donors. The number of donors typed differed by locus, with roughly 629-640 for A, B, C, DRB1 and DQB1, about 500 for DQA1, approximately 570 for DPA1, and some 440 for DPB1.

Only a few counts were recorded for this clone. The antigen it binds to is not known. No base quality values were provided; no much bigger clone lies one nucleotide off. The cohort comprised 550 to 700 healthy bone marrow donors. Cohort members were all nominally healthy when sampled, although unrecorded immune exposures were likely present. The donor tested CMV seronegative, placing the donor among the 350 to 400 seronegative members of the cohort. Each donor provided a peripheral blood sample, and peripheral blood mononuclear cells were used for TCR beta sequencing. Genomic DNA was extracted from the blood cell samples with the Qiagen DNeasy Blood Extraction Kit. Study-level results and caveats: In vitro tests confirmed that a few of the cytomegalovirus-associated TCR beta chains recognize cytomegalovirus antigens. A further reported finding was that TCR beta sequences accurately predicted the HLA-A and HLA-B alleles for most subjects in the first cohort. Immune exposure information for the cohort was limited to CMV serostatus. Across donors, most TCR sequences were observed very rarely, whereas some public TCRs were present in many individuals. This cohort had only TCR beta chains sequenced, and the lack of alpha or paired-chain data limited which features could be detected. A later analysis reported that several top co-occurrence clusters appeared linked to parvovirus B19, influenza, CMV and Epstein-Barr virus. At a false discovery rate of 0.05, a later analysis linked roughly 17,000 TCR beta sequences to specific HLA alleles. In a later analysis, HLA-associated TCR beta chains were found to be more clonally expanded and to have lower generation probabilities than equally common non-associated chains. Because counts were too low, about 18 rarely observed V segments, including chromosome 9 orphons, were excluded from the earlier analysis of a few hundred of the donors. When HLA alleles, especially DR and DQ, strongly co-occurred, attributing TCR associations to individual alleles was difficult. A later analysis found that TCR association rates varied across HLA loci, with DRB1 alleles showing the most associated TCRs and HLA-C alleles the fewest. An association between a missense DCLRE1C variant and V-gene and J-gene trimming of TCR beta chains was found in a later genetic analysis and replicated in an independent cohort. In an earlier analysis of approximately 590 of the donors, most TCR beta V segments were observed in productive rearrangements about 90% or about 30% of the time, broadly matching IMGT annotations. Correlated functional status among segregating V segments might reflect linkage disequilibrium, but an unknown experimental factor could not be ruled out. Because HLA typing was unavailable for some donors at each locus, only the typed subset was used in association tests. A group of highly shared sequence variants was considered likely to be a technical artifact of the sequencing pipeline. The classifier was reported to diagnose cytomegalovirus status with high specificity and sensitivity in both the original and validation cohorts. In a later analysis, most CMV-associated TCR beta chains were found to appear HLA-restricted, with HLA associations seemingly driven largely by CMV exposure. The presence/absence analyses assumed that sequencing depth was roughly uniform across donors, and that assumption may not be true. The study listed 150 to 200 TCR beta chains as associated with cytomegalovirus. The authors suggested that the approach could potentially be generalized to other disease states and immunological phenotypes. Compared with the 666-donor mean, donors in an Asian-associated ancestry cluster had fewer N-insertions in productive TCRs, according to a later genetic analysis. Because the 87-base-pair reads could not distinguish some IMGT-functional V segments, including TRBV6-2 and TRBV6-3, those segments were excluded.

Libraries were constructed by the immunoSEQ multiplex PCR assay. For the multiplex PCR, a mixture combining 60 forward primers for TCR Vbeta segments and 13 reverse primers for TCR Jbeta segments was used. A multiplex PCR assay on genomic DNA amplified the CDR3 region of rearranged TCR beta genes. The amplified TCR beta libraries were sequenced on the Illumina HiSeq System as 87-base-pair reads. Per the original workflow: A later analysis tallied tens of millions of unique TCR beta chains across the approximately 670 repertoires, and around 10 million of those chains were shared by two or more donors. Raw reads were error-corrected and collapsed into unique sequences by a nearest-neighbor algorithm in which closely related sequences were merged to remove PCR and sequencing errors. V, D and J gene segments were assigned by aligning CDR3 sequences to IMGT reference sequences. Each retained sequence needed at least a six-nucleotide match to both a V gene segment and a J gene segment. Rearrangements were classified as productive when the CDR3 lacked stop codons and remained in frame with V and J, and all other rearrangements were classified as non-productive. CDR3 was defined by IMGT convention, running from the second conserved V-encoded cysteine to the conserved J-encoded phenylalanine. The earlier analysis of about 620 of the donors excluded sequences that lacked an unambiguous match to a single V gene segment. An earlier analysis of just under 600 of the donors called V segments functional above 56.7% productive rearrangements and segregating when the between-donor standard deviation exceeded 5%. A statistical classification framework was built to diagnose cytomegalovirus status from the catalog of TCR beta chain sequences. A later analysis assigned V and J genes by comparing TCR nucleotide sequences with IMGT/GENE-DB human TR gene sequences. The TCRdist pipeline was used in a later analysis to assign CDR3 sequences and most-parsimonious VDJ recombination scenarios. In a later analysis, each TCR beta chain was defined by its CDR3 amino acid sequence together with its V-gene family, and reads lacking a unique V-gene family were excluded. A later analysis removed 500 to 650 highly shared, low-generation-probability nucleotide sequences to deal with suspected cross-contamination and a sequencing artifact. In a later analysis, a clonal expansion index was calculated for each public chain from normalized within-repertoire ranks of inferred template counts. A later analysis computed generation probabilities with a VDJ recombination model fitted to out-of-frame rearrangements, and checked the results against IGoR. In a later analysis, hypergeometric tests were used to score TCR-TCR, TCR-HLA and TCR-CMV co-occurrence, with a repertoire-size bias correction applied to TCR pairs. False discovery rates were estimated in a later analysis by permuting HLA or CMV assignments 20 times. In a later analysis, co-occurring TCRs were grouped using DBSCAN, with TCRdist sequence similarity added in when clustering inside HLA-allele-positive subsets. For co-occurrence clustering, repertoires with fewer than 30,000 or more than 120,000 public chains were excluded, along with five or six repertoires with anomalous nucleotide sharing. Drawn from immuneACCESS, this table holds only the in-frame rearrangements with V and J called that TCRdb kept. Clones are partly lost; checked studies trace under half to an unresolved V gene and leave the rest unexplained. D and trimming were read from the DNA, whereas the V and J calls and clone size are those reported in that table. In this sample the table shows some 120,000 clones, 70% to 80% of which occur a single time. The top ten clonotypes cover about 2% of the sample.

The CDR3 sequence holds 14 residues, the cysteine and phenylalanine included. Solely the CDR3 DNA is kept, with 42 bases framed from the first base. According to the germline V gene, CDR1 reads MNHNS and CDR2 reads SASEGT. V and J are truncated by 4 bases and 4 bases respectively, leaving an intervening sequence of 8 bases. The TCR comes from a man in his late teens or twenties in good health and CMV-seronegative. Material for sequencing was PBMCs. The V gene is TRBV6-1 and the J gene is TRBJ1-6, with the D gene uncertain. The sequenced DNA is TGTGCCAGCAGTGTTGGTCAGTATAATTCACCCCTCCACTTT. Its translation reads: CASSVGQYNSPLHF.